This T cell receptor beta chain is from a study of T-cell reconstitution after alpha-beta-depleted transplantation in children. V was clipped by 1 base and J by 5 bases, with 8 bases between them. Germline V gene sequence: CDR1 SGHAT, CDR2 FQNNGV. The CDR3 runs to 13 residues. Unique molecular identifiers featured in how the TCRbeta library was prepared. TCRdb recomputed calls from the PCR reads with MiXCR, one row per CDR3 protein. The repertoire holds around 530,000 distinct CDR3 sequences, with over 25% as singletons. The specimen was PBMCs from the stem cell graft donor, collected from the stem cell graft. The V and J genes are TRBV11-2 and TRBJ1-1, with D unclear. The receptor was derived from a human donor who donated a stem cell graft to a child with aplastic anemia. The CDR3 loop is CASSLGELTEAFF. CDR3 nucleotides: TGTGCCAGCAGCTTAGGGGAATTGACTGAAGCTTTCTTT. Based on the CDR3 plus reference TRBV11-2 and TRBJ1-1, the full variable domain is EAGVAQSPRYKIIEKRQSVAFWCNPISGHATLYWYQQILGQGPKLLIQFQNNGVVDDSQLPKDRFSAERLKGVDSTLKIQPAKLEDSAVYLCASSLGELTEAFFGQGTRLTVV.